The source of this T cell receptor beta chain is a study of blood T cell repertoires in COVID-19 (dated by TCRdb to the early 2020s). For context, the study as a whole: Samples from collaborators originated in the United States, Italy and Spain and spanned both the acute and convalescent phases of COVID-19. The material from the prospective study consisted of cDNA or gDNA derived from T cells, B-cell-depleted T cells, or PBMCs. The dataset comprised deeply sampled blood TCRbeta repertoires from subjects exposed to, actively infected with, or recovered from COVID-19. The repertoires were released in a freely available public database meant as a resource for research on the immune response to SARS-CoV-2. Samples were obtained from the ongoing ImmuneRACE study (first 160 participants) and from 1,200 or so subjects provided by 6 global collaborators. A de-identified subject ID, COVID-19 status, age in years and sex were almost always included in the sample metadata. Where available, HLA class I and class II types were obtained from metadata supplied by the sample provider rather than from assay-based typing. The investigation overall reported the following: Clinical and demographic metadata were provided uncurated, with the amount varying by source and participant.

In Seattle, one collaborating source enrolled patients while the infection was active and tracked those patients longitudinally over the course of disease. Whole blood was collected in K2EDTA tubes by collaborating institutions according to the institutions' own protocols. For TCRbeta analysis, collaborators shipped samples as frozen whole blood, isolated PBMCs, or DNA extracted from either of those sample types. Details on this clone: This receptor's antigen is unknown. The record has no base qualities; no much larger clone is one base away.

The immunoSEQ Assay, a bias-controlled multiplex PCR, was used to amplify TCRbeta CDR3 regions from genomic DNA. The paper's processing steps were these. Within the assay, amplification of reference gene primers was used to estimate how many nucleated cells each sample contained. To quantify the absolute abundance of each unique TCRbeta CDR3 rearrangement, sequence reads were collapsed and filtered. For each sample, productive Simpson clonality was calculated as the square root of Simpson's diversity index across productive rearrangements. In TCRdb, the immuneACCESS table is reduced to in-frame sequences with V and J assigned. These tables do not hold every clone; where another copy was compared, an unresolved V gene accounts for under half, and the others remain unexplained. V and J calls and clone size are those listed in that table; D and trimming were worked out from the DNA. This sample lists about 170,000 clones; around 85% were detected once. The biggest ten clones account for about 8.1% of the sample.

CDR1 is given as SGDLS and CDR2 as YYNGEE, both from the germline V gene. From cysteine to phenylalanine, the CDR3 is 15 amino acids long. The sequence is cut down to CDR3 DNA, 45 bases in frame from base 1. V ends up 3 bases short and J 4 bases short, with an unmatched junction base count of 7. Specimen: peripheral blood. The receptor was isolated from a woman older than 75 with COVID-19, enrolled during active disease. The chain employs TRBV9 and TRBJ1-3, with 7 bases in between that match TRBD1. The nucleotide sequence is TGTGCCAGCAGCGCGGGGGACAGTTCAGGAAACACCATATATTTT. It codes for CASSAGDSSGNTIYF.